The 11 T cell receptor beta chains below all came from one sample that was sequenced in a study of T cells after yellow fever vaccination. One entry per CDR3 protein, called by TCRdb with MiXCR from the 5' RACE reads. The sample contains approximately 150,000 distinct CDR3 sequences, 7.7% of which appear only once. The specimen comprised CD4+ T cells sorted from PBMCs, sampled 5 days after the yellow fever booster vaccination. These receptors were taken from a man aged 25-40 years who received the YFV17D yellow fever vaccine.

This chain connects TRBV20-1 to TRBJ2-3; D unclear. The CDR3 is 13 residues long. From germline, CDR1 is DFQATT and CDR2 SNEGSKA (reference sequence). V lost 5 bases, J lost 4 bases, and 13 bases lay in between. CDR3 DNA sequence: TGCAGTGCTCCTAAGGGCAGCGCAGATACGCAGTATTTT. It translates to CSAPKGSADTQYF.

This clonotype was seen at least ten times. The rearrangement links TRBV6-2 or TRBV6-3 to TRBJ1-1; D might be TRBD1 (6 bases). CDR3 size: 12 residues. V shed 6 bases and J shed 10 bases, with 15 bases lying between them. Germline lookup yields CDR1 MNHEY and CDR2 SVGEGT. This CDR3 reads CASRPGTRGAFF. The CDR3 DNA reads TGTGCCAGCAGGCCGGGGACACGAGGAGCTTTCTTT.

This clonotype was picked up many times. The chain joins TRBV7-6 to TRBJ1-3; unclear D gene. This CDR3 has 12 residues. Trimming shortened V by 5 bases and J by 9 bases, and 11 bases separated the two germline ends. From germline, CDR1 is SGHVS and CDR2 FNYEAQ. This CDR3 is CASSPGRGTIYF. The CDR3 DNA reads TGTGCCAGCAGCCCGGGCCGGGGCACCATATATTTT.

This clonotype has a handful of counts. V is TRBV18 and J is TRBJ2-1; possible D gene TRBD2, 5 bases. CDR1 and CDR2 (germline): KGHSH, LQKENI. Between the trimmed V and J ends, which lost 8 bases and 1 base, there was a span of 21 bases. The CDR3 covers 17 residues. The CDR3 sequence: CASQSEGGASSYNEQFF. DNA of the CDR3: TGTGCCAGCCAGAGCGAGGGCGGCGCCTCATCCTACAATGAGCAGTTCTTC.

This clonotype was seen ten or more times. This sequence joins TRBV20-1 and TRBJ2-5; 10 positions agree with TRBD1. CDR3 length equals 11 residues. Germline assignment: CDR1 DFQATT and CDR2 SNEGSKA (reference sequence). V shed 7 bases and J 7 bases; nucleotides not matched to a gene: 3. CDR3 sequence: CSVWTGGTQYF. CDR3 nucleotides: TGCAGTGTGTGGACAGGGGGGACCCAGTACTTC.

Many counts were recorded for this clonotype. The V and J genes are TRBV27 and TRBJ2-1, with 10 positions matching TRBD2. CDR3 size: 15 residues. The V gene end was trimmed by 3 bases and the J gene end by 10 bases; junction bases not matched to a gene: 9. Germline V gene sequence: CDR1 MNHEY, CDR2 SMNVEV (reference sequence). CDR3 DNA: TGTGCCAGCAGTTTTGTGGGACTAGCGAAAAGAGAGCAGTTCTTC. The encoded protein is CASSFVGLAKREQFF.

In its sample, this clonotype was seen many times. The V gene is TRBV3-1, the J gene TRBJ2-7; 10 positions agree with TRBD2. Germline CDR1 and CDR2: LGHDT and YNNKEL (reference sequence). The CDR3 totals 20 residues. Trimming removed 0 bases from V and 0 bases from J; junction bases left unmatched: 14. The CDR3, as DNA: TGTGCCAGCAGCCAAGAGGAGTACGGGACTAGCGCACCGCCCTCCTACGAGCAGTACTTC. It codes for CASSQEEYGTSAPPSYEQYF.

This clonotype was seen many times. V is TRBV7-3 and J is TRBJ2-2; tentatively, D is TRBD2 (5 bases). The CDR3 consists of 14 residues. CDR1 and CDR2 (germline): SGHTA, FQGTGA. V was trimmed by 5 bases and J by 7 bases, leaving 14 bases between them. The CDR3 loop is CASSPPAGVGELFF. The CDR3 DNA reads as TGTGCCAGCAGCCCCCCCGCCGGGGTCGGGGAGCTGTTTTTT.

This clonotype was seen at least ten times. This sequence joins TRBV24-1 and TRBJ1-2; D gene ambiguous. CDR3 length: 14 residues. CDR1 and CDR2 from the germline V gene are KGHDR and SFDVKD. V lost 3 bases to trimming and J lost 2 bases, with 9 bases between them. The CDR3 DNA is TGTGCCACCAGTGATGTGACGAAAAACTATGGCTACACCTTC. Amino acid sequence: CATSDVTKNYGYTF.

This clonotype came up many times. This rearrangement joins TRBV20-1 to TRBJ2-3; D possibly corresponds to TRBD2 (6 bases). The CDR3 is made up of 11 amino acids. Germline loops: CDR1 DFQATT, CDR2 SNEGSKA (reference sequence). V lost 4 bases and J lost 12, with 14 bases in between. The CDR3 coding sequence is TGCAGTGCTAAACCGGGACTCCAACAGTATTTT. It translates to CSAKPGLQQYF.

This clonotype was counted many times. V gene TRBV20-1 combines with J gene TRBJ1-1, with D maybe TRBD1 (6 bases). With 4 bases removed from V and 6 bases from J, the gap between germline ends came to 15 bases. This CDR3 has 13 amino acids. Looked up from germline, CDR1 is DFQATT and CDR2 is SNEGSKA (reference sequence). CDR3 in DNA: TGCAGTGCTACAAAGACAGGTAACTCTGAAGCTTTCTTT. Protein product: CSATKTGNSEAFF.